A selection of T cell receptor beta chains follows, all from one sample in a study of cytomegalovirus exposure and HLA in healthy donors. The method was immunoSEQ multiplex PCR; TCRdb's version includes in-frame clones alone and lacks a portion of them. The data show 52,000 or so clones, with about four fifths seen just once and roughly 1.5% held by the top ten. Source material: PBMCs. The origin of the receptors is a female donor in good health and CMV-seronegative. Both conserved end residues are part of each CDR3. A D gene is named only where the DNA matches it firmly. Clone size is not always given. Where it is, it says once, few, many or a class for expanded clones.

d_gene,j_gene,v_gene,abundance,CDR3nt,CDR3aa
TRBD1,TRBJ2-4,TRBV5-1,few,TGCGCCAGCAGCTTAACGGGACAGGGGGCGCGGAACATTCAGTACTTC,CASSLTGQGARNIQYF
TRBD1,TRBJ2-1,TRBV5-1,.,TGCGCCAGCAGCTTGGGGGACAGGGGAAATGAGCAGTTCTTC,CASSLGDRGNEQFF
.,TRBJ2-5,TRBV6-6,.,TGTGCCAGCAGTCCCACAGGCGTACCTAAAGAGACCCAGTACTTC,CASSPTGVPKETQYF
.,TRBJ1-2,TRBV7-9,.,TGTGCCAGCAGCTCCGAGGGGGATCGGAAAGGCTACACCTTC,CASSSEGDRKGYTF
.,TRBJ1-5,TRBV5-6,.,TGTGCCAGCAGCTTGGCCGGGAGGTTCGATCAGCCCCAGCATTTT,CASSLAGRFDQPQHF
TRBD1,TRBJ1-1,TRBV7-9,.,TGTGCCAGCAGCTTAGCCCCGGGACAGGGGGCCTCCTCTGCTGAAGCTTTCTTT,CASSLAPGQGASSAEAFF
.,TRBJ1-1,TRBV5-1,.,TGCGCCAGCAGCGCCAGAGACGGGGGAGGGACTGAAGCTTTCTTT,CASSARDGGGTEAFF
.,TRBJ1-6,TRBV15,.,TGTGCCACCAGCAGAGATAGGGGGGAGGGGCCTCGAAATTCACCCCTCCACTTT,CATSRDRGEGPRNSPLHF
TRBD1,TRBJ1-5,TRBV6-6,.,TGTGCCAGCAGACCGGGACAGTTTAGCAATCAGCCCCAGCATTTT,CASRPGQFSNQPQHF
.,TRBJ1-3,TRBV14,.,TGTGCCAGCAGCTTAACGAGTTCCTCTGGAAACACCATATATTTT,CASSLTSSSGNTIYF
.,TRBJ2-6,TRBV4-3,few,TGCGCCAGCAGCCAAAACAGGGAATTCTCTGGGGCCAACGTCCTGACTTTC,CASSQNREFSGANVLTF
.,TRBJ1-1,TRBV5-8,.,TGTGCCAGCAGCTTTTCCGTTCAAGCTTTCTTT,CASSFSVQAFF
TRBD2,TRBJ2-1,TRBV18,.,TGTGCCAGCTCACCCGGGACTAGCGAACGGCAGTTCTTC,CASSPGTSERQFF
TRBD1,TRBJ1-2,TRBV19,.,TGTGCCAGTGCCAGGGACAGAGACTATGGCTACACCTTC,CASARDRDYGYTF
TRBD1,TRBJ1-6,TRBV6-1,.,TGTGCCAGCAGTGGGCTCAGGGGGGATTCACCCCTCCACTTT,CASSGLRGDSPLHF
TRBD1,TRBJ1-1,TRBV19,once,TGTGCCAGTAGCCCTGGGACAGCGAACACTGAAGCTTTCTTT,CASSPGTANTEAFF
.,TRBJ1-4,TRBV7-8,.,TGTGCCAGCAGTCGACAGGTTGCAACTAATGAAAAACTGTTTTTT,CASSRQVATNEKLFF
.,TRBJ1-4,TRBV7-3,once,TGTGCCAGCAGCTTACAGGGTGAAAAACTGTTTTTT,CASSLQGEKLFF
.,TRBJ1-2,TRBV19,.,TGTGCCAGTAGTATAGACAGAGGAAACTATGGCTACACCTTC,CASSIDRGNYGYTF
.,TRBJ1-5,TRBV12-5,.,TGTGCTAGTGGCGGACCGGGGACATCAGGGAGAGGCAATCAGCCCCAGCATTTT,CASGGPGTSGRGNQPQHF
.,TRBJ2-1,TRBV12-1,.,TGTGCCAGCAGCTCCCGGGGGGGCGCGTTCTTC,CASSSRGGAFF
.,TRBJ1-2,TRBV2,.,TGTGCCAGCAGCCAAACCGGGACACTACCAGGCTACACCTTC,CASSQTGTLPGYTF
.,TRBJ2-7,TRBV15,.,TGTGCCACCAGCAGAGACCGGGGAGATTACGAGCAGTACTTC,CATSRDRGDYEQYF
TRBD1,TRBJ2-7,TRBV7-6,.,TGTGCCAGCAGCTTAGCCGGGACAGGGATCCACGAGCAGTACTTC,CASSLAGTGIHEQYF
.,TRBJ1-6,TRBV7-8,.,TGTGCCAGCAGCTTGGCAATTGGAGCCTTTAATTCACCCCTCCACTTT,CASSLAIGAFNSPLHF
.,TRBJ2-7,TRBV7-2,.,TGTGCCAGCAGCCCAGAGGCCAGGGTGGGCGAGCAGTACTTC,CASSPEARVGEQYF
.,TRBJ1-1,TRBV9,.,TGTGCCAGCAGCGTAGTTTCTCGGGTCATGAACACTGAAGCTTTCTTT,CASSVVSRVMNTEAFF
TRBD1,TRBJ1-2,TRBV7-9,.,TGTGCCAGCAGCTTACTAGGGGGCGCGGGAGGCTACACCTTC,CASSLLGGAGGYTF
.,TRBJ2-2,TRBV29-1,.,TGCAGCGTGAAGCAGGGGCGGAATACCGGGGAGCTGTTTTTT,CSVKQGRNTGELFF
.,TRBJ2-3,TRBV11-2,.,TGTGCCAGCAGCTTAGATCGGGGGACAGATACGCAGTATTTT,CASSLDRGTDTQYF
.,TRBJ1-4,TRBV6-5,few,TGTGCCAGCAGTTTGGGTTCGTGGCGGGCTGGGGAAAAACTGTTTTTT,CASSLGSWRAGEKLFF
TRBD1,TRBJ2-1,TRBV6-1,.,TGTGCCGGGGCTCGAGGGGGCGCCTACAATGAGCAGTTCTTC,CAGARGGAYNEQFF